What follows are 21 T cell receptor beta chains derived from one specimen sequenced in a study of blood T cell repertoires in COVID-19. Method: immunoSEQ multiplex PCR; TCRdb's copy keeps in-frame clones and lacks some. The data hold under 300,000 clones, with 70% to 85% observed a single time. The sequencing sample was made of PBMCs or T cells enriched from blood (not recorded which). These receptors were obtained from a man aged 40-50 years who had recovered from COVID-19.

The chain couples TRBV3-1 (or the pseudogene TRBV3-2) to TRBJ2-7; TRBD2 matches 7 bases. The germline V gene encodes CDR1 LGHDT and CDR2 YNNKEL (reference sequence). The CDR3 is 12 residues long. Trimming cost V 4 bases and J 6 bases; bases outside gene matches: 3. The CDR3 spells CASSLSGGEQYF. The CDR3 coding sequence is TGTGCCAGCAGCCTGTCGGGGGGCGAGCAGTACTTC.

This chain links TRBV24-1 with TRBJ2-5, with unresolved D. Germline CDR1 reads KGHDR; CDR2 reads SFDVKD. Trimming shortened V by 7 bases and J by 7 bases, and 9 bases separated the two germline ends. The CDR3 spans 11 residues. The CDR3, as DNA: TGTGCCACCAGCTACCTCGGGACCCAGTACTTC. It encodes CATSYLGTQYF.

The rearrangement uses TRBV27 and TRBJ1-2; D not certain. Germline V lookup: CDR1 MNHEY, CDR2 SMNVEV (reference sequence). This CDR3 is built from 15 residues. Trimming took 3 bases from V and 3 from J, leaving 14 bases between them. The CDR3: CASSFGGRGDYGYTF. The CDR3 DNA is TGTGCCAGCAGTTTCGGAGGGCGCGGAGACTATGGCTACACCTTC.

This clone occurred a few times. The V gene is TRBV2, the J gene TRBJ1-3, with a weak D call TRBD1 (5 bases). The CDR3 runs to 14 residues. V gave up 4 bases and J gave up 4 bases, with 11 bases separating them. From germline, CDR1 is SNHLY and CDR2 FYNNEI. The CDR3 region is CASSAGGDGNTIYF. The CDR3 DNA reads as TGTGCCAGCAGTGCCGGGGGGGACGGAAACACCATATATTTT.

V is TRBV28 and J is TRBJ2-1, with 10 bases matching TRBD1. CDR3 length: 16 residues. Germline values: CDR1 MDHEN, CDR2 SYDVKM. V dropped 6 bases and J dropped 9; count of bases not matched to a gene: 14. CDR3 coding DNA: TGTGCCAGCAGGGGAACCGGGACAGGGGCAGAGCTTGAGCAGTTCTTC. This gives the protein CASRGTGTGAELEQFF.

This chain uses TRBV19 with TRBJ1-1; 8 nucleotides line up with TRBD1. After removal of 7 bases from V and 5 bases from J, the junction contained 6 bases not matched to a gene. The CDR3 sequence is 13 residues long. Germline V lookup: CDR1 LNHDA, CDR2 SQIVND (reference sequence). CDR3 bases: TGTGCCAGTAACGACAGGGGATCAACTGAAGCTTTCTTT. Amino acids: CASNDRGSTEAFF.

V is TRBV3-1 (or the pseudogene TRBV3-2) and J is TRBJ2-5; possibly TRBD2 for D (6 bases). The CDR3 runs 18 residues. CDR1 is LGHDT, CDR2 YNNKEL, per germline (reference sequence). V dropped 1 base and J dropped 4 bases, with 22 bases sitting between them. CDR3 in DNA: TGTGCCAGCAGCCAAGGTGTCGCTTGGGGACGGAGGGGAGAGACCCAGTACTTC. It codes for CASSQGVAWGRRGETQYF.

The chain has TRBV6-5 and TRBJ1-2, with TRBD1 identical over 7 bases. This CDR3 is built from 12 residues. V was clipped by 10 bases and J by 7 bases; unmatched bases: 9. Looked up from germline, CDR1 is MNHEY and CDR2 is SVGAGI. As DNA, the CDR3 is TGTGCCACCGTACAGGGGTCGGGTGGCTACACCTTC. Encoded protein: CATVQGSGGYTF.

The chain combines TRBV24-1 with TRBJ2-3; D may be TRBD2 (6 bases). Trimming removed 5 bases at V and 2 bases at J, with 13 bases between. CDR1 is KGHDR, CDR2 SFDVKD, per germline. CDR3 length: 15 amino acids. The CDR3 DNA sequence: TGTGCCACCAGTGCTGCGGGGACCCCCACAGATACGCAGTATTTT. Protein product: CATSAAGTPTDTQYF.

The chain recombines TRBV10-3 with TRBJ2-3, with D unresolved. V was trimmed by 3 bases and J by 4 bases, leaving 2 bases between them. In germline, CDR1 is ENHRY, CDR2 SYGVKD. This CDR3 comprises 11 residues. CDR3 in DNA: TGTGCCATCAGTGACGCAGATACGCAGTATTTT. Protein: CAISDADTQYF.

The CDR3, as DNA: TGTGCCAGCAGTCGGGACTGGCCTCCCTCTGGGGCCAACGTCCTGACTTTC. This codes for CASSRDWPPSGANVLTF. This sequence joins TRBV6-4 and TRBJ2-6; D possibly corresponds to TRBD2 (6 bases). CDR1 is MRHNA and CDR2 is SNTAGT in the germline V gene. Trimming stripped 5 bases from V and 0 bases from J, with 14 bases between. The CDR3 consists of 17 residues.

This chain connects TRBV5-4 to TRBJ2-5; 8 bases are a match to TRBD2. CDR3 length: 16 amino acids. Germline values: CDR1 SGHNT, CDR2 YYREEE (reference sequence). V gave up 3 bases and J gave up 2 bases; unmatched junction bases: 9. As DNA, the CDR3 is TGTGCCAGCAGCTCGGGGGGGGCCCTGGGGCAAGAGACCCAGTACTTC. As protein: CASSSGGALGQETQYF. Filled out from reference TRBV5-4 and TRBJ2-5, the complete variable domain reads ETGVTQSPTHLIKTRGQQVTLRCSSQSGHNTVSWYQQALGQGPQFIFQYYREEENGRGNFPPRFSGLQFPNYSSELNVNALELDDSALYLCASSSGGALGQETQYFGPGTRLLVL.

This sequence joins TRBV10-2 and TRBJ2-7, with 7 nucleotides matching TRBD2. Germline values: CDR1 WSHSY, CDR2 SAAADI. The CDR3 totals 21 residues. V lost 3 bases to trimming and J lost 5 bases; unmatched junction nucleotides: 28. CDR3: CASSEEVRRRTRDYGAHEQYF. As DNA, the CDR3 is TGCGCCAGCAGTGAAGAGGTACGCCGGAGGACCCGGGACTATGGGGCCCACGAGCAGTACTTC.

This chain links TRBV19 with TRBJ1-1; TRBD1 is a possible D gene (5 bases). V was shortened by 0 bases and J by 5 bases, with 13 bases between the two germline ends. This CDR3 is 15 amino acids long. Germline assignment: CDR1 LNHDA and CDR2 SQIVND (reference sequence). The CDR3 loop is CASSIDGGGRTEAFF. CDR3 nucleotides: TGTGCCAGTAGTATAGATGGGGGTGGGAGGACTGAAGCTTTCTTT.

The V gene is TRBV7-9, the J gene TRBJ2-7; TRBD1 agrees at 7 bases. CDR1 is SEHNR, CDR2 FQNEAQ, per germline (reference sequence). CDR3 size: 14 residues. J gave up 3 bases and V 7 bases, and 9 bases lay outside the gene matches. For the CDR3, the DNA is TGTGCCAGCATCCCCGGGGCAGGGGGCTACGAGCAGTACTTC. Encoded protein: CASIPGAGGYEQYF.

The V and J genes are TRBV6-5 and TRBJ1-1, with D unresolved. CDR1 MNHEY and CDR2 SVGAGI come from the germline V gene. This CDR3 contains 15 residues. The V end lost 4 bases, the J end lost 4 bases, and 16 bases lay between the germline ends. The CDR3 is CASSFKVTGGTEAFF. For the CDR3, the DNA is TGTGCCAGCAGTTTCAAAGTAACTGGTGGCACTGAAGCTTTCTTT.

This clone has more than one count but fewer than ten. The CDR3 protein is CASSQNTVTGELFF. Written as DNA, the CDR3 is TGTGCCAGCAGCCAAAATACAGTGACCGGGGAGCTGTTTTTT. The rearrangement joins TRBV14 to TRBJ2-2; no reliable D call. The CDR3 runs 14 residues. The germline CDR1 and CDR2 sequences are SGHDN and FVKESK. V lost 2 bases and J 5 bases, leaving 9 bases between the germline ends.

The chain combines TRBV30 with TRBJ2-3; D gene uncertain. Deletions cut 2 bases from V and 2 bases from J, with 11 bases between. This CDR3 region has 14 residues. Germline-derived CDR1 and CDR2 are GTSNPN and SVGIG (reference sequence). CDR3 bases: TGTGCCTGGAGTCATCCCGACTTCACAGATACGCAGTATTTT. It yields the protein CAWSHPDFTDTQYF.

The genes are TRBV11-2 and TRBJ2-3, with D tentatively TRBD1 (6 bases). Trimming removed 1 base from V and 1 base from J, with 15 bases in between. This CDR3 spans 17 amino acids. In germline, CDR1 is SGHAT, CDR2 FQNNGV. In nucleotides, the CDR3 is TGTGCCAGCAGCTTAGGGTACGGCCCAGGGGGCACAGATACGCAGTATTTT. It yields the protein CASSLGYGPGGTDTQYF.

This chain connects TRBV7-9 to TRBJ1-1; 7 bases agree with TRBD1. The CDR3 runs 12 residues. From germline, CDR1 is SEHNR and CDR2 FQNEAQ (reference sequence). V trimming: 5 bases; J trimming: 10 bases; junction bases outside the gene matches: 7. CDR3 in amino acids: CASSPQGGAAFF. In nucleotides, the CDR3 is TGTGCCAGCAGCCCCCAGGGGGGCGCAGCTTTCTTT.

The chain combines TRBV5-1 with TRBJ2-7; TRBD2 might be the D (6 bases). In germline, CDR1 is SGHRS, CDR2 YFSETQ. V was cut by 4 bases and J by 6 bases, with 14 bases left in between. The length of the CDR3 is 13 residues. CDR3 in amino acids: CASSRGTEGEQYF. In nucleotides, the CDR3 is TGCGCCAGCAGCCGGGGGACCGAGGGCGAGCAGTACTTC.